Sequencing of this T cell receptor beta chain was carried out in a study of blood T cell repertoires in COVID-19. The method was immunoSEQ multiplex PCR; TCRdb's version includes in-frame clones alone and lacks a portion of them. The profile covers 250,000 to 300,000 clones, with approximately 91% appearing a single time and around 12% taken by the ten largest. The CDR3 has 14 amino acids. V lost 2 bases and J 10 bases, leaving 14 bases between the germline ends. The V gene's germline CDR1 is MNHEY and CDR2 SVGAGI. This sequence originates from a woman aged 55-75 years with acute or convalescent COVID-19. The specimen was peripheral blood. The V gene is TRBV6-5, the J gene TRBJ1-4, with a weak D call TRBD1 (6 bases). CDR3 nucleotides: TGTGCCAGCAGTTACAAACAGGGTGAACGAAAACTGTTTTTT. This codes for CASSYKQGERKLFF.